The clone carrying this T cell receptor beta chain was seen at least ten times. Its target is not known. This sample was taken from a study of blood T cells in healthy people across ages. General study points: Diversity estimated from one million T cells was considered an underestimate. Whereas aged donors had fewer naive CD4+ cells, long-lived donors had more of them and higher diversity.

Next came a second PCR, run for about 6 to 12 cycles, which used a sample-barcoded 5' primer along with a J-beta primer mix. Each CDR3 protein gets one entry after TCRdb re-called the 5' RACE reads with MiXCR. The sample has around 900,000 distinct CDR3 sequences; 29% are singletons. With 6 bases removed from V and 4 bases from J, the gap between germline ends came to 16 bases. This CDR3 has 15 amino acids. Germline values: CDR1 KGHDR, CDR2 SFDVKD. Sequenced: blood. The chain is built from TRBV24-1 and TRBJ2-3; no reliable D call. The receptor's source is a woman older than 75 in good health. The CDR3 bases are TGTGCCACCAGTCGCTCGAGGTCCATCCCAGATACGCAGTATTTT. It specifies CATSRSRSIPDTQYF.